This TCR beta chain emerged from a study of PD-1 blockade in classical Hodgkin lymphoma. Study outcomes and limitations: Patients who began taking nivolumab under 1 year after ASCT were left out. It was CD4+ TCR diversity, not CD8+, that rose significantly by C4D1.

Time point noted: cycle 4 day 1 (C4D1), after five to seven weeks of nivolumab. All the patients suffered relapse after autologous stem cell transplantation, and brentuximab vedotin exposure differed. J was trimmed by 9 bases and V by 5 bases; bases with no gene match: 15. The CDR3 spans 16 residues. Germline assignment: CDR1 SEHNR and CDR2 FQNEAQ (reference sequence). The table came from immunoSEQ multiplex PCR; TCRdb's copy has only in-frame clones and leaves some out. Counted here are about 41,000 clones, 65% to 70% occurring once; the ten biggest clones make up over 2.5%. As concerns this clone: Its specificity is not known.

J is TRBJ2-2 and V is TRBV7-9; 7 bases match TRBD1. The input for sequencing was peripheral blood mononuclear cells (PBMCs), taken before the fourth cycle of nivolumab. This sequence was found in a human donor with classical Hodgkin lymphoma. The CDR3 coding sequence is TGTGCCAGCAGCCCCAGACAGGGTAGAAGGATTTGGGAGCTGTTTTTT. Translation: CASSPRQGRRIWELFF.